A selection of T cell receptor beta chains follows, all from one sample in a study of cytomegalovirus exposure and HLA in healthy donors. Produced via immunoSEQ multiplex PCR; TCRdb's table is partial and in-frame only. The data hold 100,000 or so clones, with around 80% observed a single time. The sequencing input was PBMCs. These receptors were taken from a man aged 25 to 45 in good health and CMV-seronegative. Both conserved end residues are part of each CDR3. D genes are given only for firm matches. Only some rows state a clone size, as once, few, many or a class for expanded clones.

>TRBJ2-7|TRBV7-3|TRBD2|few|13
TGTGCCAGCAGCTCACCAAGCGGGGGAGAGCAGTACTTC
CASSSPSGGEQYF
>TRBJ1-4|TRBV4-3|TRBD1|-|17
TGCGCCAGCAGCCAAGGGACAGGGTCGGAGTCTAATGGAAAACTGTTTTTT
CASSQGTGSESNGKLFF
>TRBJ1-2|TRBV11-2|-|-|13
TGTGCCAGCACCTCGTCGGGTAATTATGGCTACACCTTC
CASTSSGNYGYTF
>TRBJ1-1|TRBV18|TRBD1|-|15
TGTGCCAGCTCATTAGGACAGGGATCGGAAACTGAAGCTTTCTTT
CASSLGQGSETEAFF
>TRBJ2-2|TRBV5-1|-|-|14
TGCGCCAGCTCGCGGGACTCTGGCACCGGGGAGCTGTTTTTT
CASSRDSGTGELFF
>TRBJ1-3|TRBV6-5|TRBD1|-|15
TGTGCCAGCAGTCCGGGACAGTTCTCTGGAAACACCATATATTTT
CASSPGQFSGNTIYF
>TRBJ2-2|TRBV2|TRBD1|-|14
TGTGCCAGCGAGGGGACAGGGGTAATCGGGGAGCTGTTTTTT
CASEGTGVIGELFF
>TRBJ2-4|TRBV9|-|-|15
TGTGCCAGCAGCGTAGGCTCGGGCGGGCCGGGCTTTCAGTACTTC
CASSVGSGGPGFQYF
>TRBJ2-1|TRBV30|-|-|15
TGTGCCTGGAGTGTATTCGAGGAAAGGGGCAATGAGCAGTTCTTC
CAWSVFEERGNEQFF
>TRBJ2-7|TRBV29-1|-|-|13
TGCAGCGTTGCCTCGGGTCCTATATACGAGCAGTACTTC
CSVASGPIYEQYF
>TRBJ1-1|TRBV7-2|-|-|13
TGTGCCAGCAGCCTCCGGGAGAACACTGAAGCTTTCTTT
CASSLRENTEAFF
>TRBJ1-4|TRBV6-1|-|once|15
TGTGCCAGCAGTGCTAGACGGATAGGTGATGAAAAACTGTTTTTT
CASSARRIGDEKLFF
>TRBJ1-4|TRBV19|-|once|12
TGTGCCAGTAGCAGGGCAGATGAAAAACTGTTTTTT
CASSRADEKLFF
>TRBJ2-7|TRBV7-9|TRBD2|-|15
TGTGCCAGCAGCTTAGTCGCGGGAGTAGGCTACGAGCAGTACTTC
CASSLVAGVGYEQYF